The TCR beta chain under discussion was sequenced for a study of blood T cell repertoires in COVID-19. Turning to the study itself: The cDNA or gDNA used as material had been derived from T cells, B-cell-depleted T cells, or PBMCs.

Here immunoSEQ multiplex PCR was the method, and the copy in TCRdb shows in-frame clones only, minus some. The repertoire holds around 200,000 clones, with about 80% as singletons. The CDR3 totals 17 residues. Trimming shortened V by 3 bases and J by 10 bases, and 22 bases separated the two germline ends. The germline gives CDR1 LGHDT, CDR2 YNNKEL (reference sequence). Sequencing input: peripheral blood. J is TRBJ1-6 and V is TRBV3-1 (or the pseudogene TRBV3-2), with a weak D call TRBD1 (5 bases). This clonotype was sampled from a man younger than 40 with active or convalescent COVID-19. The CDR3: CASSHEGVGGGRSPLHF. The CDR3, as DNA: TGTGCCAGCAGCCATGAAGGGGTGGGGGGTGGCCGATCACCCCTCCACTTT.